Listed below are T cell receptor beta chains from one sample, sequenced in a study of shared clonotypes between healthy human individuals. TCRdb's table, derived via immunoSEQ multiplex PCR, lists solely in-frame clones and lacks some. The data hold under 1,100,000 clones, with around 82% observed a single time. The sequenced sample consisted of memory CD4+ T cells from PBMCs. The origin of the receptors is a man younger than 30 in good health. Some clones in this sample may be carry-over from other donors' samples. CDR3s include the opening cysteine and the closing phenylalanine or tryptophan. The order of the fields is D gene, V gene, clone size, J gene, CDR3 protein, CDR3 DNA. D genes are given only for firm matches. A clone size is listed for some rows: how often the clone was seen (once, few, many), or a class if it is expanded.

-	TRBV5-1	-	TRBJ1-1	CASSRGGNTEAFF	TGCGCCAGCAGCCGTGGGGGAAACACTGAAGCTTTCTTT
TRBD2	TRBV2	-	TRBJ2-1	CASSLAGYEQFF	TGTGCCAGCAGCCTAGCGGGATATGAGCAGTTCTTC
TRBD1	TRBV18	few	TRBJ2-2	CASSRQGAGLSTGELFF	TGTGCCAGCTCACGACAGGGGGCCGGTTTAAGCACCGGGGAGCTGTTTTTT
-	TRBV9	-	TRBJ2-3	CASSVGTSTDTQYF	TGTGCCAGCAGCGTAGGGACTAGCACAGATACGCAGTATTTT
-	TRBV5-1	-	TRBJ2-1	CASSLAPLGGINEQFF	TGCGCCAGCAGCTTGGCCCCTTTGGGCGGTATCAATGAGCAGTTCTTC
-	TRBV11-3	-	TRBJ2-1	CASSSSYPGANEQFF	TGTGCCAGCAGCTCCTCTTACCCGGGTGCGAATGAGCAGTTCTTC
-	TRBV4-1	-	TRBJ1-1	CASSIREKDPPEAFF	TGCGCCAGCAGCATCCGGGAAAAGGACCCCCCTGAAGCTTTCTTT
TRBD1	TRBV28	few	TRBJ1-1	CASSPSGQGEYTEAFF	TGTGCCAGCAGCCCTTCAGGACAGGGTGAATACACTGAAGCTTTCTTT
-	TRBV12-5	-	TRBJ1-1	CASGWGPDTEAFF	TGTGCTAGTGGTTGGGGACCAGACACTGAAGCTTTCTTT
-	TRBV7-8	-	TRBJ1-1	CASGLGQNTEAFF	TGTGCCAGCGGATTGGGACAAAACACTGAAGCTTTCTTT
-	TRBV10-1	-	TRBJ1-1	CATTARFGGEAFF	TGCGCCACCACCGCAAGGTTCGGGGGTGAAGCTTTCTTT
-	TRBV7-2	-	TRBJ1-2	CASSLPNYGYTF	TGTGCCAGCAGCCTTCCGAACTATGGCTACACCTTC
-	TRBV28	-	TRBJ2-3	CASSLRSGDTQYF	TGTGCCAGCAGTTTGAGGTCCGGAGATACGCAGTATTTT
TRBD2	TRBV27	-	TRBJ2-7	CASRTGRGTSGRYEQYF	TGTGCCAGTAGGACAGGGCGGGGGACTAGCGGGAGGTACGAGCAGTACTTC
TRBD2	TRBV28	-	TRBJ2-7	CASRTPVGAGYYEQYF	TGTGCCAGCAGAACGCCCGTCGGAGCGGGATACTACGAGCAGTACTTC
-	TRBV6-5	few	TRBJ1-1	CASSYSLGQPTEAFF	TGTGCCAGCAGTTACTCTTTAGGACAGCCCACTGAAGCTTTCTTT
-	TRBV9	-	TRBJ2-5	CASSVEDSRGKETQYF	TGTGCCAGCAGCGTGGAGGATAGCAGGGGAAAAGAGACCCAGTACTTC
TRBD1	TRBV5-1	-	TRBJ2-1	CASSISGQGTYNEQFF	TGCGCCAGCAGCATAAGTGGACAGGGGACCTACAATGAGCAGTTCTTC
-	TRBV19	-	TRBJ2-5	CASSIAGVEETQYF	TGTGCCAGTAGTATAGCCGGGGTGGAAGAGACCCAGTACTTC
-	TRBV7-3	-	TRBJ1-1	CASSLSTAVVNTEAFF	TGTGCCAGCAGCCTCTCGACGGCGGTCGTGAACACTGAAGCTTTCTTT
-	TRBV27	-	TRBJ2-5	CASSSVRAEQETQYF	TGTGCCAGCAGTTCGGTTAGAGCGGAGCAAGAGACCCAGTACTTC
-	TRBV10-3	-	TRBJ2-4	CAISSSSGVRNIQYF	TGTGCCATCAGTTCGTCTTCTGGGGTGAGGAACATTCAGTACTTC
-	TRBV25-1	-	TRBJ2-7	CASSEALFSYEQYF	TGTGCCAGCAGTGAAGCGCTATTCTCCTACGAGCAGTACTTC
TRBD1	TRBV9	few	TRBJ1-3	CASSVGGTASSGNTIYF	TGTGCCAGCAGCGTAGGGGGGACAGCGAGCTCTGGAAACACCATATATTTT
-	TRBV29-1	-	TRBJ2-3	CSVDRGSTDTQYF	TGCAGCGTTGATCGGGGGAGCACAGATACGCAGTATTTT
TRBD2	TRBV10-3	once	TRBJ2-1	CAIRASGTSGRHSYNEQFF	TGTGCCATCAGAGCCTCCGGGACTAGCGGGAGGCACTCCTACAATGAGCAGTTCTTC
TRBD2	TRBV5-1	few	TRBJ2-1	CASSDTSGRAGEQFF	TGCGCCAGCAGCGATACTAGCGGGAGGGCCGGTGAGCAGTTCTTC
TRBD1	TRBV28	-	TRBJ1-2	CASSLKILGQKANYGYTF	TGTGCCAGCAGTCTGAAAATATTGGGACAGAAAGCTAACTATGGCTACACCTTC
-	TRBV6-6	-	TRBJ2-4	CASSLTTQNIQYF	TGTGCCAGCAGTCTAACCACTCAAAACATTCAGTACTTC
-	TRBV6-6	-	TRBJ2-4	CASSHEGLAKNIQYF	TGTGCCAGCAGCCATGAGGGACTAGCCAAAAACATTCAGTACTTC
TRBD2	TRBV19	-	TRBJ2-7	CASSIPPQRGIYEQYF	TGTGCCAGTAGTATTCCGCCCCAGCGGGGGATCTACGAGCAGTACTTC
-	TRBV15	-	TRBJ2-7	CATSRDARGEQYF	TGTGCCACCAGCAGAGATGCCCGTGGGGAGCAGTACTTC
-	TRBV6-5	-	TRBJ1-3	CASSYAGQSGNTIYF	TGTGCCAGCAGTTACGCCGGGCAATCTGGAAACACCATATATTTT
TRBD2	TRBV5-1	-	TRBJ2-5	CASSLGGLEQTQYF	TGCGCCAGCAGCTTGGGGGGACTAGAGCAGACCCAGTACTTC
-	TRBV10-3	-	TRBJ2-5	CATSRAGQETQYF	TGTGCCACGTCCCGAGCGGGCCAAGAGACCCAGTACTTC
-	TRBV7-3	-	TRBJ2-2	CASSSTRGAPGELFF	TGTGCCAGCAGCTCAACTCGGGGGGCCCCCGGGGAGCTGTTTTTT
TRBD1	TRBV5-1	-	TRBJ1-3	CASSLGQGANTIYF	TGCGCCAGCAGCTTGGGGCAGGGGGCGAACACCATATATTTT
-	TRBV30	-	TRBJ1-2	CAWSPPWAGDYGYTF	TGTGCCTGGAGCCCCCCCTGGGCAGGAGACTATGGCTACACCTTC
TRBD1	TRBV18	-	TRBJ2-7	CASSPRTGETYEQYF	TGTGCCAGCTCACCACGGACAGGGGAAACCTACGAGCAGTACTTC
-	TRBV5-1	-	TRBJ1-1	CASSLALTGLNTEAFF	TGCGCCAGCAGCTTGGCCTTGACCGGGTTGAACACTGAAGCTTTCTTT
-	TRBV28	-	TRBJ2-3	CASSATGPKRTDTQYF	TGTGCCAGCAGTGCGACTGGTCCGAAACGCACAGATACGCAGTATTTT
TRBD1	TRBV2	-	TRBJ2-7	CASQTGDYEQYF	TGTGCCAGCCAGACAGGGGATTACGAGCAGTACTTC
-	TRBV7-2	-	TRBJ2-7	CASSLVGIGEQYF	TGTGCCAGCAGCTTAGTAGGTATTGGGGAGCAGTACTTC
-	TRBV10-3	-	TRBJ1-5	CAISENRAQPQHF	TGTGCCATCAGTGAGAATCGGGCTCAGCCCCAGCATTTT
-	TRBV6-5	-	TRBJ1-2	CASSYGIGSGGYTF	TGTGCCAGCAGTTATGGAATCGGGTCTGGGGGCTACACCTTC
-	TRBV10-2	-	TRBJ2-6	CASRDYSGANVLTF	TGCGCCAGTAGAGACTACTCTGGGGCCAACGTCCTGACTTTC
-	TRBV18	-	TRBJ1-4	CASSPLAGTVNEKLFF	TGTGCCAGCTCACCGTTAGCCGGGACGGTGAATGAAAAACTGTTTTTT
-	TRBV5-1	-	TRBJ2-2	CASSLGFELFF	TGCGCCAGCAGCTTGGGATTCGAGCTGTTTTTT